A selection of T cell receptor beta chains follows, all from one sample in a study of blood T cell repertoires in COVID-19. Generated by immunoSEQ multiplex PCR, the TCRdb table keeps only in-frame clones and is missing some. The sample consists of about 140,000 clones, approximately 87% of them appearing once. Sample: peripheral blood. These TCRs come from a woman aged 40 to 50 with acute or convalescent COVID-19. Both conserved end residues are part of each CDR3. The D gene is left open where the match is weak. Clone size is given for some rows only: seen once, a few or many times, or a class if the clone is expanded.

>TRBD1|TRBJ1-1|few|16|TRBV7-2
CASSIYPGQGGIEAFF
TGTGCCAGCAGCATTTACCCGGGACAGGGGGGAATTGAAGCTTTCTTT
>TRBD1|TRBJ1-4|.|14|TRBV30
CAWKYRDRDEKLFF
TGTGCCTGGAAGTACCGGGACAGGGATGAAAAACTGTTTTTT
>TRBD1|TRBJ1-1|.|15|TRBV28
CASSLLFGTGVEAFF
TGTGCCAGCAGTTTATTATTTGGGACAGGGGTTGAAGCTTTCTTT
>TRBD1|TRBJ2-1|.|15|TRBV5-4
CASSSPGTGNNEQFF
TGTGCCAGCAGCAGTCCCGGGACAGGGAACAATGAGCAGTTCTTC
>TRBD2|TRBJ2-1|.|16|TRBV7-8
CASSLSSGGPYNERFF
TGTGCCAGCAGCTTGAGTAGCGGGGGCCCTTACAATGAGCGGTTCTTC
>TRBD2|TRBJ2-7|.|11|TRBV11-2
CASSSLGREYF
TGTGCCAGCAGCTCGCTAGGGAGGGAGTACTTC
>.|TRBJ1-2|.|16|TRBV7-9
CASSLERRLNPYGYTF
TGTGCCAGCAGCTTAGAGAGGCGACTTAACCCCTATGGCTACACCTTC
>TRBD2|TRBJ2-2|.|19|TRBV9
CASSVEGRLAGGLTGELFF
TGTGCCAGCAGCGTAGAGGGACGACTAGCGGGAGGGTTAACCGGGGAGCTGTTTTTT
>TRBD2|TRBJ2-3|.|18|TRBV24-1
CATSDPLHGGGIPDTQYF
TGTGCCACCAGTGATCCCCTTCATGGCGGGGGGATCCCAGATACGCAGTATTTT
>.|TRBJ1-2|.|14|TRBV6-5
CASSRNRANYGYTF
TGTGCCAGCAGTAGGAACAGGGCCAACTATGGCTACACCTTC
>.|TRBJ2-1|.|19|TRBV9
CASSVVGGFTFSPTDEQFF
TGTGCCAGCAGCGTAGTCGGCGGATTTACATTCTCCCCTACCGATGAGCAGTTCTTC
>.|TRBJ2-2|.|15|TRBV7-3
CASSLRQTNTGELFF
TGTGCCAGCAGCTTAAGACAAACTAACACCGGGGAGCTGTTTTTT
>.|TRBJ2-7|.|13|TRBV5-1
CASSLELSNEQYF
TGCGCCAGCAGCTTGGAGCTCTCCAACGAGCAGTACTTC
>TRBD1|TRBJ2-7|.|16|TRBV10-1
CASRKPTGFPSYEQYF
TGCGCCAGCAGAAAACCGACAGGGTTTCCCTCCTACGAGCAGTACTTC
>.|TRBJ1-2|.|13|TRBV28
CASSSPGRYGYTF
TGTGCCAGCAGTTCGCCGGGTCGCTATGGCTACACCTTC
>.|TRBJ2-3|.|15|TRBV5-1
CASRPEAGPTDTQYF
TGCGCCAGCCGTCCAGAGGCGGGGCCGACAGATACGCAGTATTTT
>TRBD1|TRBJ1-1|.|15|TRBV7-2
CASSLGGGRNTEAFF
TGTGCCAGCAGCTTAGGAGGGGGCAGGAACACTGAAGCTTTCTTT
>.|TRBJ1-1|.|16|TRBV10-3
CATSGGAVAFNTEAFF
TGTGCCACCTCGGGGGGGGCAGTCGCTTTCAACACTGAAGCTTTCTTT
>.|TRBJ2-2|few|14|TRBV6-4
CASKLTGDTGELFF
TGTGCCAGCAAATTGACAGGCGACACCGGGGAGCTGTTTTTT
>.|TRBJ1-1|.|14|TRBV11-2
CASSLASGNTEAFF
TGTGCCAGCAGCTTAGCCTCAGGGAACACTGAAGCTTTCTTT
>TRBD1|TRBJ1-1|.|14|TRBV6-6
CASNHGTGDTEAFF
TGTGCCAGCAACCACGGGACAGGGGACACTGAAGCTTTCTTT
>TRBD2|TRBJ2-5|.|13|TRBV29-1
CSASGATRGTQYF
TGCAGCGCTAGCGGGGCGACCCGAGGGACCCAGTACTTC
>.|TRBJ1-5|.|14|TRBV9
CASSLEGAGQPQHF
TGTGCCAGCAGCCTGGAGGGTGCTGGTCAGCCCCAGCATTTT
>.|TRBJ2-7|.|11|TRBV19
CASSNYYEQYF
TGTGCCAGTAGTAACTACTACGAGCAGTACTTC
>.|TRBJ1-2|few|15|TRBV10-3
CAISESGGYNYGYTF
TGTGCCATCAGTGAGTCGGGAGGGTACAACTATGGCTACACCTTC
>TRBD1|TRBJ1-1|.|13|TRBV12-3/TRBV12-4
CASRRDRGPPAFF
TGTGCCAGCAGGCGGGACAGGGGCCCTCCTGCTTTCTTT